This TCR beta chain was profiled in a study of blood T cell repertoires in COVID-19. For the study at large: The study drew acute and convalescent COVID-19 samples from the United States, Italy and Spain. The analysed material was cDNA or gDNA that came from T cells, B-cell-depleted T cells, or PBMCs.

Per the germline V gene, CDR1 is MNHEY and CDR2 is SMNVEV (reference sequence). Trimming at V came to 5 bases and at J to 2 bases, leaving 3 bases not matched to a gene. The CDR3 covers 15 residues. Original analysis: Researchers report that nucleated cell counts were estimated from reference gene primer amplification. Method: immunoSEQ multiplex PCR; TCRdb's copy keeps in-frame clones and lacks some. The V and J calls and clone size come from that table; D and trimming were worked out from the DNA. The sample comprises about 250,000 clones, about nine tenths of which are singletons, and 0.94% rests with the top ten.

The genes are TRBV27 and TRBJ1-5; 10 positions agree with TRBD1. The sequence was obtained from a middle-aged woman who had recovered from COVID-19. Material for sequencing was peripheral blood. The CDR3 loop reads CASSAGTGGNQPQHF. CDR3 nucleotides: TGTGCCAGCAGTGCCGGGACAGGGGGCAATCAGCCCCAGCATTTT.